This TCR beta chain was recovered during a study of blood T cell repertoires in COVID-19. Overall study: T cells, B-cell-depleted T cells, or PBMCs supplied cDNA or gDNA.

Original processing methods: Quantification of nucleated cells was approximated via reference gene primer amplification. Profiled with immunoSEQ multiplex PCR; TCRdb holds only in-frame clones, not every one. Clone size and V and J calls were adopted from that table, with D and trimming inferred from the DNA. The data contain some 700,000 clones, approximately 90% of them singletons. Germline V CDR1 and CDR2: SGHRS, YFSETQ. The CDR3 has 14 residues. The V segment lost 0 bases and the J segment 5 bases; nucleotides outside the gene matches: 2. This TCR derives from a woman aged 18-29 years with acute or convalescent COVID-19. What was sequenced was peripheral blood. J is TRBJ1-2 and V is TRBV5-1; 9 bases fit TRBD1. CDR3 loop: CASSLGDREYGYTF. CDR3 DNA sequence: TGCGCCAGCAGCTTGGGGGACAGGGAGTATGGCTACACCTTC.